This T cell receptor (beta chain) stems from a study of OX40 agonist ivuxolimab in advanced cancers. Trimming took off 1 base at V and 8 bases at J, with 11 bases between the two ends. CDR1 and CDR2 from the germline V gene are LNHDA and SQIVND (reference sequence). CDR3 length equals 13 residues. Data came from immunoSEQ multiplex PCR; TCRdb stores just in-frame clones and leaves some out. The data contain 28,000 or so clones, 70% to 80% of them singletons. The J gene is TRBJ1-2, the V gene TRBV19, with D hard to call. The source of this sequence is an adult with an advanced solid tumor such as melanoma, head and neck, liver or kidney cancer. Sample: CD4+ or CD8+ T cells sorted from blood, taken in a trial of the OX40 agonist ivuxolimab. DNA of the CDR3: TGTGCCAGTAGTATAGTCGCGGGGTCCGGCTACACCTTC. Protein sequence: CASSIVAGSGYTF.